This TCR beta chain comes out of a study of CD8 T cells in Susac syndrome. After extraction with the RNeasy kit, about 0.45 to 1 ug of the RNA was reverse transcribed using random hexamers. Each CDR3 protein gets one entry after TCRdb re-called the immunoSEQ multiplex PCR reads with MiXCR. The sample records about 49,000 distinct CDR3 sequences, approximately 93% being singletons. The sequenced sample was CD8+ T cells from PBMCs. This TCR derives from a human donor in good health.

The CDR3 loop reads CASSLRTHYEQYF. The CDR3 region has the DNA TGTGCCAGCAGCCTAAGGACTCACTACGAGCAGTACTTC. The genes are TRBV13 and TRBJ2-7, with a possible D match to TRBD2 (5 bases). Per the germline V gene, CDR1 is PRHDT and CDR2 is FYEKMQ (reference sequence). Deletions cut 5 bases from V and 3 bases from J, with 11 bases between. The CDR3 is made up of 13 amino acids.